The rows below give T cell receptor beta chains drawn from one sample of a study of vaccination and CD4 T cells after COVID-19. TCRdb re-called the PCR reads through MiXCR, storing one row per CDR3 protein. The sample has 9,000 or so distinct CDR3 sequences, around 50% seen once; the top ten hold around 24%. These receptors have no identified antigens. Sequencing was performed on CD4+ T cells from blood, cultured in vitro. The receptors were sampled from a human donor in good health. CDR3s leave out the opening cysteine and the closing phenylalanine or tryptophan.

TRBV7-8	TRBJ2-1	ASSTLDLGSYNEQF
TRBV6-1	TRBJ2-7	ASLGRFGQGLYEQY
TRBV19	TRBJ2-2	ASTAWGNTGELF
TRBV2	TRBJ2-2	ASTRLAGTRATGELF
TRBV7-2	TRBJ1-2	ASTYGGAGGRYGYT
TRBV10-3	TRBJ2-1	AVAEPYNEQF
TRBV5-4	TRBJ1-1	ASSLSQDTEAF
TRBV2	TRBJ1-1	ASSEYQGIRVTEAF
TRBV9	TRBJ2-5	ASSVRVDQETQY
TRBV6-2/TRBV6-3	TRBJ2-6	ASSVAGTGANVLT